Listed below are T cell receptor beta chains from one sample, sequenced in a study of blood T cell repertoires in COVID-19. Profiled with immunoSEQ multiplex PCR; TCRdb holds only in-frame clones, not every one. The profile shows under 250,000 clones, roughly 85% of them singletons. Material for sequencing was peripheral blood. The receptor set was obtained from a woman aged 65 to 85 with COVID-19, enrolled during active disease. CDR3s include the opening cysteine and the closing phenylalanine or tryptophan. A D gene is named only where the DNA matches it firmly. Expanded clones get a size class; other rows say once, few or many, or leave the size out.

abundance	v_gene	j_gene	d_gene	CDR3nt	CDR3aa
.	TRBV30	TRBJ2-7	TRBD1	TGTGCCTGGAGTTCCAAGGGGGCTTACGAGCAGTACTTC	CAWSSKGAYEQYF
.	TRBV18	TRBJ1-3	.	TGTGCCAGCTCACCAGGCGGCCGCTCTGGAAACACCATATATTTT	CASSPGGRSGNTIYF
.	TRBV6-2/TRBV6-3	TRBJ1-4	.	TGTGCCAGCAGTTGGAGCGGGGTCAAACTGTTTTTT	CASSWSGVKLFF
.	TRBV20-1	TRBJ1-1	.	TGCAGTGCTAGTAACCAGGGAGGTAGCACTGAAGCTTTCTTT	CSASNQGGSTEAFF
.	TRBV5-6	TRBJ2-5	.	TGTGCCAGCAGCTTACTGGGACCAGGGGATGGTGAGACCCAGTACTTC	CASSLLGPGDGETQYF
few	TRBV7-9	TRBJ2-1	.	TGTGCCAGCAGCGCCCCGACAGAATCCAATGAGCAGTTCTTC	CASSAPTESNEQFF
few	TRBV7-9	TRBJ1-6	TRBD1	TGTGCCAGCAGCTTACTACAGGGGGCCCATAATTCACCCCTCCACTTT	CASSLLQGAHNSPLHF
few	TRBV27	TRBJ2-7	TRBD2	TGTGCCAGCAGAGCCACTGTCGGGACTAGCTGGTACGAGCAGTACTTC	CASRATVGTSWYEQYF
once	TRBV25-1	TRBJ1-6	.	TGTGCCCAAACCTTGGCCTCACCCCTCCACTTT	CAQTLASPLHF
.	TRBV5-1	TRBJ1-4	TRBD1	TGCGCCAGCAGCGGGACAGGTTATAATGAAAAACTGTTTTTT	CASSGTGYNEKLFF